The rows below give T cell receptor beta chains drawn from one sample of a study of blood T cells in healthy people across ages. TCRdb redid the calling of the 5' RACE reads with MiXCR, one entry per CDR3 protein. This table holds about 1 million distinct CDR3 sequences, 40% to 55% found once. Sequencing was carried out using blood. The receptors were gathered from a woman aged 55-69 years in good health. CDR3s include the opening cysteine and the closing phenylalanine or tryptophan. Each record gives: D gene, V gene, J gene, clone size, CDR3 protein, CDR3 DNA. The D gene is left open where the match is weak. Expanded clones are given a class, and other clones once, few, many or no size at all.

>TRBD1|TRBV5-1|TRBJ2-7|-
CASSTGQGYTYEQYF
TGCGCCAGCAGCACTGGACAGGGTTACACCTACGAGCAGTACTTC
>-|TRBV10-3|TRBJ2-2|-
CAISDREFAGELFF
TGTGCCATCAGTGACAGGGAGTTCGCCGGGGAGCTGTTTTTT
>-|TRBV24-1|TRBJ2-5|-
CATSGRWGYQNEQYF
TGTGCCACCAGCGGAAGGTGGGGTTACCAAAATGAGCAGTACTTC
>-|TRBV7-3|TRBJ2-1|few
CASSPRLGKRNEQFF
TGTGCCAGCAGCCCTCGATTGGGGAAGCGGAATGAGCAGTTCTTC
>-|TRBV24-1|TRBJ2-7|-
CATSDLRYGYEQYF
TGTGCCACCAGTGATTTGCGGTACGGGTACGAGCAGTACTTC
>-|TRBV7-9|TRBJ2-7|-
CASSVEGISYEQYF
TGTGCCAGCAGCGTAGAAGGCATCTCCTACGAGCAGTACTTC
>-|TRBV5-1|TRBJ2-3|once
CASSLIGDGRTSTDTQYF
TGCGCCAGCAGCTTGATCGGGGATGGCCGAACTAGCACAGATACGCAGTATTTT
>-|TRBV20-1|TRBJ2-7|-
CSVPRPTYEQYF
TGCAGTGTACCGAGACCAACCTACGAGCAGTACTTC
>TRBD2|TRBV2|TRBJ2-1|-
CASSEEVAGGYNEQFF
TGTGCCAGCAGTGAAGAAGTAGCGGGAGGGTACAATGAGCAGTTCTTC
>TRBD2|TRBV29-1|TRBJ2-7|few
CSVAGTSGSRGGHEQYF
TGCAGCGTCGCCGGGACTAGCGGGAGTCGTGGCGGCCACGAGCAGTACTTC
>TRBD1|TRBV27|TRBJ2-7|-
CASRPLGAGGEQYF
TGTGCCAGCAGGCCCCTGGGGGCAGGGGGCGAGCAGTACTTC
>TRBD1|TRBV12-3/TRBV12-4|TRBJ2-6|few
CASSLGQGRDSGANVLTF
TGTGCCAGCAGTTTAGGACAGGGGCGGGATAGTGGGGCCAACGTCCTGACTTTC
>-|TRBV29-1|TRBJ2-1|-
CSGDSEANEQFF
TGCAGCGGTGACTCTGAGGCGAATGAGCAGTTCTTC
>-|TRBV25-1|TRBJ2-3|-
CASSDTGFGGTDTQYF
TGTGCCAGCAGCGACACGGGGTTTGGGGGCACAGATACGCAGTATTTT
>-|TRBV20-1|TRBJ1-4|-
CSARGVGEKLFF
TGCAGTGCTAGGGGAGTGGGGGAAAAACTGTTTTTT
>TRBD1|TRBV20-1|TRBJ2-7|-
CSAETGYEQYF
TGCAGTGCCGAGACAGGGTACGAGCAGTACTTC
>TRBD1|TRBV20-1|TRBJ2-5|-
CSARLNRGHQETQYF
TGCAGTGCTAGACTAAACAGGGGCCACCAAGAGACCCAGTACTTC
>-|TRBV28|TRBJ2-5|-
CASSGVDEQYF
TGTGCCAGCAGTGGGGTGGATGAGCAGTACTTC
>-|TRBV20-1|TRBJ2-7|-
CSARGAGKYEQYF
TGCAGTGCTAGAGGGGCGGGGAAATACGAGCAGTACTTC
>TRBD2|TRBV7-9|TRBJ2-1|few
CASSPSGIAGVNEQFF
TGTGCCAGCAGCCCCTCGGGTATAGCGGGAGTTAATGAGCAGTTCTTC
>-|TRBV6-1|TRBJ2-5|few
CASRTTGLETQYF
TGTGCCAGCAGGACCACAGGGCTGGAGACCCAGTACTTC
>-|TRBV11-2|TRBJ2-3|few
CASSLGTLSTDTQYF
TGTGCCAGCAGCTTAGGGACGCTAAGCACAGATACGCAGTATTTT
>-|TRBV11-2|TRBJ2-7|few
CASSTNSVEQYF
TGTGCCAGCAGCACGAATAGCGTCGAGCAGTACTTC
>-|TRBV20-1|TRBJ2-5|few
CSARFQETQYF
TGCAGTGCTAGATTTCAAGAGACCCAGTACTTC
>-|TRBV28|TRBJ1-2|few
CASSRPRGSNYGYTF
TGTGCCAGCAGTCGCCCCCGTGGGAGTAACTATGGCTACACCTTC
>-|TRBV20-1|TRBJ2-7|few
CSAASDRFPYEQYF
TGCAGTGCTGCTAGCGACAGGTTCCCCTACGAGCAGTACTTC
>TRBD2|TRBV7-9|TRBJ2-1|-
CASSPGGVSSYNEQFF
TGTGCCAGCAGCCCCGGGGGGGTCAGCTCCTACAATGAGCAGTTCTTC
>TRBD2|TRBV12-3/TRBV12-4|TRBJ2-7|-
CASRWTSGSEQYF
TGTGCCAGCAGATGGACTAGCGGGAGCGAGCAGTACTTC
>-|TRBV12-3/TRBV12-4|TRBJ2-3|-
CATRPAGTDTQYF
TGTGCTACCCGTCCAGCGGGCACAGATACGCAGTATTTT
>TRBD2|TRBV27|TRBJ2-3|-
CASSRSPSGVADTQYF
TGTGCCAGCAGTCGATCTCCTAGCGGGGTCGCAGATACGCAGTATTTT
>-|TRBV11-2|TRBJ2-1|-
CASVGWRTEQFF
TGTGCCAGCGTCGGCTGGAGGACTGAGCAGTTCTTC
>-|TRBV20-1|TRBJ2-3|-
CSARVSGRVDTQYF
TGCAGTGCTAGAGTGTCCGGGCGGGTCGATACGCAGTATTTT
>-|TRBV20-1|TRBJ2-4|few
CSAPQDGSIQYF
TGCAGTGCTCCTCAGGACGGTAGCATTCAGTACTTC
>TRBD2|TRBV6-5|TRBJ2-1|-
CASTRLAGHEQFF
TGTGCCAGCACACGACTAGCGGGCCATGAGCAGTTCTTC
>-|TRBV20-1|TRBJ2-1|-
CSAKLASSYNEQFF
TGCAGTGCTAAATTAGCGAGCTCCTACAATGAGCAGTTCTTC
>TRBD2|TRBV29-1|TRBJ2-7|-
CSVGPGTSAYEQYF
TGCAGCGTTGGGCCAGGGACTAGTGCCTACGAGCAGTACTTC
>TRBD1|TRBV6-5|TRBJ2-7|-
CASSVTGQQSEQYF
TGTGCCAGCAGTGTAACGGGACAGCAGTCTGAGCAGTACTTC
>-|TRBV9|TRBJ2-3|once
CASSGRVQYF
TGTGCCAGCAGCGGCCGTGTGCAGTATTTT
>-|TRBV7-9|TRBJ2-7|-
CASSDDPPGSYEQYF
TGTGCCAGCAGCGACGACCCACCGGGCTCCTACGAGCAGTACTTC
>-|TRBV10-3|TRBJ2-3|-
CAIRDRQITDTQYF
TGTGCCATCAGGGACCGCCAAATCACAGATACGCAGTATTTT
>-|TRBV29-1|TRBJ2-7|-
CSVWGAYEQYF
TGCAGCGTTTGGGGAGCCTACGAGCAGTACTTC
>-|TRBV29-1|TRBJ2-5|-
CSVGIANEQYF
TGCAGCGTTGGGATTGCAAATGAGCAGTACTTC
>-|TRBV3-1|TRBJ2-7|few
CASSQAQRSAYEQYF
TGTGCCAGCAGCCAAGCCCAGCGGTCCGCCTACGAGCAGTACTTC
>-|TRBV27|TRBJ2-1|-
CASSEGGGPRYNEQFF
TGTGCCAGCAGTGAGGGGGGAGGGCCAAGGTACAATGAGCAGTTCTTC
>TRBD1|TRBV11-2|TRBJ2-7|few
CASQRMDRESYEQYF
TGTGCCAGCCAGAGGATGGACAGGGAGAGCTACGAGCAGTACTTC
>-|TRBV29-1|TRBJ2-7|-
CSVRDSYPNEQYF
TGCAGCGTGAGGGACTCGTACCCTAACGAGCAGTACTTC
>-|TRBV9|TRBJ1-2|-
CTSSGPGYTF
TGTACCAGCAGCGGGCCGGGCTACACCTTC
>-|TRBV7-6|TRBJ2-7|-
CASSGRRGGGSVYEQYF
TGTGCCAGCAGCGGTAGGCGGGGTGGGGGTTCGGTCTACGAGCAGTACTTC
>TRBD2|TRBV20-1|TRBJ2-5|-
CSARRSGGVETQYF
TGCAGTGCTAGGCGTAGCGGGGGAGTAGAGACCCAGTACTTC
>-|TRBV29-1|TRBJ2-7|-
CSVAHTGWDEQYF
TGCAGCGTTGCCCACACTGGATGGGATGAGCAGTACTTC
>-|TRBV3-1|TRBJ2-3|-
CASSQDLGSVADTQYF
TGTGCCAGCAGCCAAGATTTGGGGTCAGTGGCAGATACGCAGTATTTT
>-|TRBV6-2/TRBV6-3|TRBJ1-5|-
CASSYPVGQPQHF
TGTGCCAGCAGTTACCCCGTGGGTCAGCCCCAGCATTTT